Below, 5 T cell receptor beta chains from the same sample are listed, as sequenced in a study of cytomegalovirus exposure and HLA in healthy donors. Data came from immunoSEQ multiplex PCR; TCRdb stores just in-frame clones and leaves some out. The repertoire holds 150,000 to 200,000 clones, 86% seen once, with roughly 1.5% in the top ten. The material sequenced was PBMCs. The receptors stem from a woman between 18 and 30 years old in good health and CMV-seronegative.

The V gene is TRBV11-2, the J gene TRBJ2-7, with 10 bases matching TRBD2. The V gene end was trimmed by 5 bases and the J gene end by 7 bases; junction bases not matched to a gene: 8. Germline CDR1 SGHAT, CDR2 FQNNGV. The length of the CDR3 is 14 residues. CDR3 in amino acids: CASSPQREGGEQYF. The CDR3 nucleotides read TGTGCCAGCAGCCCGCAGCGGGAGGGGGGAGAGCAGTACTTC.

The chain has TRBV27 and TRBJ1-1; 7 nucleotides agree with TRBD1. The trim removed 8 bases at V and 2 bases at J, leaving 14 bases unmatched. This CDR3 region has 16 residues. The germline V gene has CDR1 MNHEY and CDR2 SMNVEV (reference sequence). The CDR3 is CASRDSYRGRNTEAFF. The CDR3 DNA follows: TGTGCCAGCCGGGACTCCTACAGGGGCCGAAACACTGAAGCTTTCTTT.

The chain employs TRBV7-3 and TRBJ2-2; tentatively, D is TRBD2 (7 bases). Germline V gives CDR1 SGHTA, CDR2 FQGTGA. The V end was cut by 0 bases, the J end by 2 bases, with 13 bases between. The CDR3 is 17 amino acids. The CDR3 coding sequence is TGTGCCAGCAGCTTAACGTCAGCGGGGACAAACACCGGGGAGCTGTTTTTT. It encodes CASSLTSAGTNTGELFF.

The V call is TRBV21-1, the J call TRBJ2-3; the table gives TRBD2 as D, unverified against the DNA. TRBV21-1 is reported as a pseudogene. The CDR3 has 15 amino acids. The CDR3 sequence is CASSKVGLFTDTQYF. The CDR3, as DNA: TGTGCCAGCAGCAAAGTAGGACTATTCACAGATACGCAGTATTTT.

J is TRBJ1-1 and V is TRBV30; 9 bases align to TRBD1. Germline V gene sequence: CDR1 GTSNPN, CDR2 SVGIG (reference sequence). V shed 2 bases, J shed 10 bases, and the junction held 11 bases outside the gene matches. The CDR3 sequence is 14 residues long. The CDR3 DNA follows: TGTGCCTGGAGTTTGCCGGGACAGGGAGTTGGAGCTTTCTTT. Protein product: CAWSLPGQGVGAFF.